The rows below give T cell receptor beta chains drawn from one sample of a study of cytomegalovirus exposure and HLA in healthy donors. Data came from immunoSEQ multiplex PCR; TCRdb stores just in-frame clones and leaves some out. Among approximately 170,000 clones listed, approximately 80% were seen once. The source material was PBMCs. The receptors were sampled from a woman between 18 and 29 years old in good health and CMV-seronegative. CDR3s include the opening cysteine and the closing phenylalanine or tryptophan. The order of the fields is clone size, V gene, J gene, D gene, CDR3 DNA, CDR3 protein. D genes are given only for firm matches. Expanded clones get a size class; other rows say once, few or many, or leave the size out.

clone size: NA; V gene: TRBV13; J gene: TRBJ2-7; D gene: NA; CDR3 DNA: TGTGCCAGCAGCCCCCCCAGTATGCACGAGCAGTACTTC; CDR3 protein: CASSPPSMHEQYF
clone size: NA; V gene: TRBV4-2; J gene: TRBJ2-7; D gene: NA; CDR3 DNA: TGTGCCAGCAGCCCTCGGACAGACTACGAGCAGTACTTC; CDR3 protein: CASSPRTDYEQYF
clone size: NA; V gene: TRBV18; J gene: TRBJ2-5; D gene: NA; CDR3 DNA: TGTGCCAGCTCACCACAGCGCCAAGAGACCCAGTACTTC; CDR3 protein: CASSPQRQETQYF
clone size: NA; V gene: TRBV6-6; J gene: TRBJ2-5; D gene: NA; CDR3 DNA: TGTGCCAGCAGTTACCCAACGGGGAAGCAGTACTTC; CDR3 protein: CASSYPTGKQYF
clone size: NA; V gene: TRBV18; J gene: TRBJ2-7; D gene: NA; CDR3 DNA: TGTGCCAGCTCACCAATTCTCGACGAGCAGTACTTC; CDR3 protein: CASSPILDEQYF
clone size: NA; V gene: TRBV28; J gene: TRBJ1-5; D gene: NA; CDR3 DNA: TGTGCCAGCGAGGGGGTGGGCAATCAGCCCCAGCATTTT; CDR3 protein: CASEGVGNQPQHF
clone size: NA; V gene: TRBV7-2; J gene: TRBJ2-7; D gene: NA; CDR3 DNA: TGTGCCAGCAGCCTTAGCGTTCCCTCCTACGAGCAGTACTTC; CDR3 protein: CASSLSVPSYEQYF
clone size: few; V gene: TRBV12-5; J gene: TRBJ2-7; D gene: TRBD1; CDR3 DNA: TGTGCTAGTGGTTCCGGGACAGGGTACGGCGAGCAGTACTTC; CDR3 protein: CASGSGTGYGEQYF
clone size: NA; V gene: TRBV10-3; J gene: TRBJ1-1; D gene: NA; CDR3 DNA: TGTGCCATCAGAGGGGGAAACACTGAAGCTTTCTTT; CDR3 protein: CAIRGGNTEAFF
clone size: NA; V gene: TRBV19; J gene: TRBJ2-1; D gene: TRBD2; CDR3 DNA: TGTGCCAGTAAAGCGGGAGTGGTTGATGAGCAGTTCTTC; CDR3 protein: CASKAGVVDEQFF
clone size: NA; V gene: TRBV27; J gene: TRBJ2-7; D gene: NA; CDR3 DNA: TGTGCCAGCAGTTCGGGACTGAAGTACGAGCAGTACTTC; CDR3 protein: CASSSGLKYEQYF
clone size: NA; V gene: TRBV7-2; J gene: TRBJ1-2; D gene: TRBD1; CDR3 DNA: TGTGCCAGCAGCTTTTTGCCTGACAGGGACTATGGCTACACCTTC; CDR3 protein: CASSFLPDRDYGYTF
clone size: NA; V gene: TRBV6-1; J gene: TRBJ2-1; D gene: TRBD2; CDR3 DNA: TGTGCCAGCAGTCGACTAGCGGGAGGGAGCGATGAGCAGTTCTTC; CDR3 protein: CASSRLAGGSDEQFF
clone size: NA; V gene: TRBV7-2; J gene: TRBJ2-3; D gene: TRBD2; CDR3 DNA: TGTGCCAGCAGCTTGACTAGCGGCTCAGGGGATACGCAGTATTTT; CDR3 protein: CASSLTSGSGDTQYF
clone size: NA; V gene: TRBV6-5; J gene: TRBJ2-2; D gene: NA; CDR3 DNA: TGTGCCAGCAGTTACGGTCCGGGTGAGGCCGGGGAGCTGTTTTTT; CDR3 protein: CASSYGPGEAGELFF
clone size: NA; V gene: TRBV30; J gene: TRBJ2-6; D gene: TRBD1; CDR3 DNA: TGTGCCTGGAGTGGACAGGGGATCTCTGGGGCCAACGTCCTGACTTTC; CDR3 protein: CAWSGQGISGANVLTF
clone size: NA; V gene: TRBV10-3; J gene: TRBJ2-2; D gene: NA; CDR3 DNA: TGTGCCATCATTGACAGGTCCACCGGGGAGCTGTTTTTT; CDR3 protein: CAIIDRSTGELFF
clone size: NA; V gene: TRBV6-5; J gene: TRBJ2-5; D gene: TRBD1; CDR3 DNA: TGTGCCAGCAGTCCCGGGACAGGGGGCTTAGGGGCCCAGTACTTC; CDR3 protein: CASSPGTGGLGAQYF
clone size: NA; V gene: TRBV7-2; J gene: TRBJ2-3; D gene: NA; CDR3 DNA: TGTGCCAGCAGCTTAGGTTCGGGTACAGATACGCAGTATTTT; CDR3 protein: CASSLGSGTDTQYF
clone size: NA; V gene: TRBV25-1; J gene: TRBJ2-7; D gene: TRBD2; CDR3 DNA: TGTGCCAGCAGTGATCCCGGGACTAGCAGATACGAGCAGTACTTC; CDR3 protein: CASSDPGTSRYEQYF
clone size: NA; V gene: TRBV19; J gene: TRBJ2-4; D gene: TRBD2; CDR3 DNA: TGTGCCAGTAGTGAAGAGGGAGGGGTGGTCGGCATTCAGTACTTC; CDR3 protein: CASSEEGGVVGIQYF
clone size: NA; V gene: TRBV4-1; J gene: TRBJ1-2; D gene: NA; CDR3 DNA: TGCGCCAGCAGCCACCGGAACCCCAAGACAGTCTATGGCTACACCTTC; CDR3 protein: CASSHRNPKTVYGYTF
clone size: NA; V gene: TRBV28; J gene: TRBJ2-1; D gene: TRBD2; CDR3 DNA: TGTGCCAGCAGTTTACTAGCGGGAGGGAGGAATGAGCAGTTCTTC; CDR3 protein: CASSLLAGGRNEQFF
clone size: NA; V gene: TRBV5-4; J gene: TRBJ2-1; D gene: NA; CDR3 DNA: TGTGCCAGCAGCTTGAGGTTGACACTAGTCCGGGCGACCTACAATGAGCAGTTCTTC; CDR3 protein: CASSLRLTLVRATYNEQFF
clone size: NA; V gene: TRBV30; J gene: TRBJ1-1; D gene: NA; CDR3 DNA: TGTGCCTGGAATGGGGAGAAGAACACTGAAGCTTTCTTT; CDR3 protein: CAWNGEKNTEAFF
clone size: NA; V gene: TRBV5-1; J gene: TRBJ2-3; D gene: TRBD1; CDR3 DNA: TGCGCCAGCAGCCGACAGGGCTCGTTAGATGGGGATACGCAGTATTTT; CDR3 protein: CASSRQGSLDGDTQYF
clone size: few; V gene: TRBV2; J gene: TRBJ2-5; D gene: TRBD1; CDR3 DNA: TGTGCCAGCAGGAGGGGTACAGGGGGACAAGAGACCCAGTACTTC; CDR3 protein: CASRRGTGGQETQYF
clone size: NA; V gene: TRBV7-6; J gene: TRBJ1-5; D gene: NA; CDR3 DNA: TGTGCCAGCAGCTTCGGAGACAGGCAGCCCCAGCATTTT; CDR3 protein: CASSFGDRQPQHF
clone size: once; V gene: TRBV12-2; J gene: TRBJ2-7; D gene: NA; CDR3 DNA: TGTGCAAGTCGCTTAGCGGACTACTCCTACGAGCAGTACTTC; CDR3 protein: CASRLADYSYEQYF
clone size: NA; V gene: TRBV4-2; J gene: TRBJ2-3; D gene: TRBD2; CDR3 DNA: TGTGCCAGCAGCAGGCTGCGGGAGGCGACAGATACGCAGTATTTT; CDR3 protein: CASSRLREATDTQYF
clone size: NA; V gene: TRBV28; J gene: TRBJ2-7; D gene: NA; CDR3 DNA: TGTGCCAGCAGTTCCCTCGAGACTACCCGCTACGAGCAGTACTTC; CDR3 protein: CASSSLETTRYEQYF
clone size: NA; V gene: TRBV19; J gene: TRBJ2-7; D gene: TRBD1; CDR3 DNA: TGTGCCAGTAGAACGACAGGGGGGATCCACGAGCAGTACTTC; CDR3 protein: CASRTTGGIHEQYF
clone size: once; V gene: TRBV30; J gene: TRBJ2-7; D gene: TRBD2; CDR3 DNA: TGTGCCTGGAGTGTCAATCCGGGACTAGCGGGGGTCTACGAGCAGTACTTC; CDR3 protein: CAWSVNPGLAGVYEQYF
clone size: NA; V gene: TRBV6-6; J gene: TRBJ2-4; D gene: NA; CDR3 DNA: TGTGCCAGCAGACAACCAGACAGCAACATTCAGTACTTC; CDR3 protein: CASRQPDSNIQYF
clone size: NA; V gene: TRBV25-1; J gene: TRBJ2-7; D gene: NA; CDR3 DNA: TGTGCCAGCAGTGAATACGGGAGCTACGAGCAGTACTTC; CDR3 protein: CASSEYGSYEQYF
clone size: NA; V gene: TRBV6-1; J gene: TRBJ2-1; D gene: NA; CDR3 DNA: TGTGCCAGCTCGAACAGTTTCCAGGGGTATGAGCAGTTCTTC; CDR3 protein: CASSNSFQGYEQFF
clone size: few; V gene: TRBV5-6; J gene: TRBJ2-7; D gene: NA; CDR3 DNA: TGTGCCAGCAGTCGTCAGGGTCAACACTACGAGCAGTACTTC; CDR3 protein: CASSRQGQHYEQYF
clone size: NA; V gene: TRBV27; J gene: TRBJ1-2; D gene: TRBD1; CDR3 DNA: TGTGCCAGCAGTATGGACAGGGAGATCATATATGGCTACACCTTC; CDR3 protein: CASSMDREIIYGYTF
clone size: NA; V gene: TRBV9; J gene: TRBJ2-1; D gene: NA; CDR3 DNA: TGTGCCAGCAGCGTAGCTACAGGGTCCGGTGAGCAGTTCTTC; CDR3 protein: CASSVATGSGEQFF
clone size: NA; V gene: TRBV4-1; J gene: TRBJ2-1; D gene: TRBD2; CDR3 DNA: TGCGCCAGCAGCCACCCGGGACTACCTACTTACAATGAGCAGTTCTTC; CDR3 protein: CASSHPGLPTYNEQFF
clone size: NA; V gene: TRBV9; J gene: TRBJ2-1; D gene: NA; CDR3 DNA: TGTGCCAGCAGCGTAATGGCAGGGCGGATAAAGAATGAGCAGTTCTTC; CDR3 protein: CASSVMAGRIKNEQFF
clone size: NA; V gene: TRBV6-5; J gene: TRBJ1-5; D gene: NA; CDR3 DNA: TGTGCCAGCAGTGTTATCTGGACACCCAATCAGCCCCAGCATTTT; CDR3 protein: CASSVIWTPNQPQHF
clone size: NA; V gene: TRBV29-1; J gene: TRBJ2-7; D gene: TRBD2; CDR3 DNA: TGCAGCGCCTCCCGGCGGGGGGAAATATCAGACGAGCAGTACTTC; CDR3 protein: CSASRRGEISDEQYF
clone size: NA; V gene: TRBV15; J gene: TRBJ1-1; D gene: NA; CDR3 DNA: TGTGCCACCAGCAGAGATGCGGGGTTCCTCAGACAAAAATCTTTCTTT; CDR3 protein: CATSRDAGFLRQKSFF